The 5 T cell receptor beta chains below were found in one sample sequenced in a study of blood T cells in healthy people across ages (dated by TCRdb to 2015 to 2017). Library method: 5' RACE. The second PCR ran for about 6 to 11 cycles and used a J-beta primer mix along with a sample-barcoded 5' primer. TCRdb reprocessing: public reads trimmed at Q25 with fastp, clones called with MiXCR, in-frame beta chains kept. Rows matching on CDR3 protein sequence are summarized as one entry with the most common DNA and genes. The sample table lists over 1,500,000 distinct CDR3 sequences, 35% to 50% of them with a count of one. The leading ten clones occupy under 30% of the sample. Input material: blood. Receptor source: a human donor in good health.

This chain links TRBV6-1 with TRBJ2-7; no definite D call. This CDR3 is 14 amino acids long. Germline CDR1 MNHNS, CDR2 SASEGT. Trimming removed 1 base from V and 2 bases from J, with 9 bases in between. The CDR3 loop is CASSEVGVPYEQYF. The CDR3, as DNA: TGTGCCAGCAGTGAAGTAGGAGTCCCCTACGAGCAGTACTTC.

This sequence joins TRBV6-2 or TRBV6-3 and TRBJ2-1, with TRBD1 as a possible D gene (6 bases). Deletions cut 0 bases from V and 8 bases from J, with 20 bases between. The germline CDR1 and CDR2 sequences are MNHEY and SVGEGT. CDR3 size: 17 residues. The CDR3 DNA sequence: TGTGCCAGCAGTTACTCGGGGGCTGGGACCCCCGGGGATGAGCAGTTCTTC. It is translated as CASSYSGAGTPGDEQFF.

The V and J genes are TRBV7-9 and TRBJ1-4, with TRBD1 matching 9 bases. Germline V CDR1 and CDR2: SEHNR, FQNEAQ (reference sequence). This CDR3 comprises 15 residues. The V gene end was trimmed by 0 bases and the J gene end by 10 bases; junction bases not matched to a gene: 6. In nucleotides, the CDR3 is TGTGCCAGCAGCTTAGCGGGGGGACAGGGTTCAAAACTGTTTTTT. Translating gives CASSLAGGQGSKLFF.

This clonotype turned up a few times. This sequence joins TRBV12-5 and TRBJ2-3, with 9 nucleotides matching TRBD2. The CDR3 extends over 17 amino acids. CDR1 and CDR2 (germline): LGHNT, FRNRAP. J lost 6 bases, V lost 0 bases, and 10 bases had no gene match. CDR3 in amino acids: CASGLVRGAGGEDTQYF. In DNA form, the CDR3 reads TGTGCTAGTGGTTTGGTAAGGGGAGCGGGGGGCGAGGATACGCAGTATTTT.

V usage is TRBV15 and J usage is TRBJ2-7; tentative D call: TRBD2 (5 bases). Germline V gene sequence: CDR1 LNHNV, CDR2 YYDKDF (reference sequence). The CDR3 is 14 residues long. V was shortened by 0 bases and J by 7 bases, with 13 bases between the two germline ends. The CDR3 DNA reads as TGTGCCACCAGCAGAGATGTGATCGGGGTGGAGCAGTACTTC. Translation: CATSRDVIGVEQYF.